Below, 27 T cell receptor beta chains from the same sample are listed, as sequenced in a study of OX40 agonist ivuxolimab in advanced cancers. Sequencing used immunoSEQ multiplex PCR; TCRdb keeps in-frame clones, though not all of them. The table lists 72,000 or so clones, about 80% of them singletons. Sequenced material: CD4+ or CD8+ T cells sorted from blood, taken in a trial of the OX40 agonist ivuxolimab. The source of these receptors is an adult with an advanced solid tumor such as melanoma, head and neck, liver or kidney cancer.

The rearrangement uses TRBV7-2 and TRBJ2-1; D is perhaps TRBD1 (5 bases). The CDR3 contains 15 residues. The V end lost 1 base, the J end lost 7 bases, and 14 bases lay between the germline ends. CDR1 is SGHTA, CDR2 FQGNSA, per germline. CDR3 sequence: CASSLGGGHMNEQFF. The CDR3 DNA sequence: TGTGCCAGCAGCTTAGGGGGTGGACACATGAATGAGCAGTTCTTC.

The rearrangement joins TRBV7-9 to TRBJ2-7; D is possibly TRBD2 (6 bases). The CDR3 runs 15 residues. V was pared by 5 bases and J by 4 bases, with 18 bases between. CDR1 is SEHNR, CDR2 FQNEAQ, per germline (reference sequence). CDR3 amino acids: CASSPGREARYEQYV. The CDR3 DNA sequence: TGTGCCAGCAGCCCGGGCAGGGAGGCTAGGTACGAGCAGTACGTC.

The V and J genes are TRBV28 and TRBJ1-6; D may be TRBD1 (6 bases). The germline V gene has CDR1 MDHEN and CDR2 SYDVKM. The CDR3 length is 16 residues. The germline V and J ends were trimmed by 3 bases and 9 bases, with 18 bases remaining between them. The CDR3 loop reads CASSLDSSPQISPLHF. DNA for the CDR3: TGTGCCAGCAGTTTGGACAGTAGTCCCCAAATTTCACCCCTCCACTTT.

V is TRBV7-8 and J is TRBJ2-3; D possibly corresponds to TRBD2 (6 bases). CDR3 length: 15 residues. The germline V and J ends were trimmed by 6 bases and 2 bases, with 15 bases remaining between them. Germline V CDR1 and CDR2: SGHVS, FQNEAQ. DNA for the CDR3: TGTGCCAGCAGACGGCAGCGGGCATCCACAGATACGCAGTATTTT. Protein sequence: CASRRQRASTDTQYF.

This chain joins TRBV7-2 and TRBJ2-7; the D gene is possibly TRBD1 (5 bases). In germline, CDR1 is SGHTA, CDR2 FQGNSA. CDR3 length equals 13 residues. Trimming took 4 bases from V and 3 from J, leaving 10 bases between them. CDR3 amino acids: CASSSRAVYEQYF. CDR3 DNA sequence: TGTGCCAGCAGCTCCAGGGCGGTCTACGAGCAGTACTTC.

The chain recombines TRBV7-9 with TRBJ1-5; D may be TRBD1 (5 bases). Trimming took 5 bases from V and 1 from J, leaving 12 bases between them. In germline, CDR1 is SEHNR, CDR2 FQNEAQ (reference sequence). The CDR3 loop spans 15 amino acids. The CDR3 DNA reads TGTGCCAGCAGCCCATTGGACAAAAGCAATCAGCCCCAGCATTTT. It encodes CASSPLDKSNQPQHF.

The chain uses TRBV4-3 and TRBJ2-7; TRBD2 matches at 10 bases. CDR1 LGHNA and CDR2 YSLEER come from the germline V gene. The trim removed 0 bases at V and 3 bases at J, leaving 14 bases unmatched. The CDR3 spans 19 residues. DNA of the CDR3: TGCGCCAGCAGCCAAGATCTTTCTAGCGGGAGCGGAACCTACTACGAGCAGTACTTC. This sequence encodes CASSQDLSSGSGTYYEQYF.

This clone was seen a few times. V gene TRBV5-4 combines with J gene TRBJ2-2; no firm D call. The V end was cut by 4 bases, the J end by 4 bases, with 8 bases between. The length of the CDR3 is 13 residues. Germline V gene sequence: CDR1 SGHNT, CDR2 YYREEE (reference sequence). CDR3 nucleotide sequence: TGTGCCAGCAGCCAGGTGGGCACCGGGGAGCTGTTTTTT. The encoded protein is CASSQVGTGELFF.

This rearrangement joins TRBV7-9 to TRBJ2-5; unclear D gene. V was cut by 3 bases and J by 1 base, with 9 bases left in between. The CDR3 runs 14 residues. CDR1 is SEHNR, CDR2 FQNEAQ, per germline (reference sequence). CDR3 nucleotides: TGTGCCAGCAGCTTGGATATTAGCCAAGAGACCCAGTACTTC. This gives the protein CASSLDISQETQYF.

The J gene is TRBJ2-1, the V gene TRBV11-2, with 16 bases identical to TRBD2. V lost 5 bases to trimming and J lost 9 bases; unmatched junction nucleotides: 16. The CDR3 contains 19 residues. The germline V gene has CDR1 SGHAT and CDR2 FQNNGV. The CDR3 loop is CASSGGTSGGAVFIGEQFF. In DNA, the CDR3 is TGTGCCAGCAGCGGCGGGACTAGCGGGGGGGCGGTGTTTATCGGTGAGCAGTTCTTC. Using reference TRBV11-2 and TRBJ2-1 for the parts outside the CDR3, the full variable domain is EAGVAQSPRYKIIEKRQSVAFWCNPISGHATLYWYQQILGQGPKLLIQFQNNGVVDDSQLPKDRFSAERLKGVDSTLKIQPAKLEDSAVYLCASSGGTSGGAVFIGEQFFGPGTRLTVL.

This clone was counted a single time. This chain uses TRBV6-4 with TRBJ1-1, with D unclear. Germline CDR1 and CDR2: MRHNA and SNTAGT. Trimming removed 3 bases from V and 7 bases from J, with 12 bases in between. This CDR3 contains 13 residues. The CDR3 DNA is TGTGCCAGCAGTGATGGTAGCCCGGATGAAGCTTTCTTT. Residues: CASSDGSPDEAFF.

This chain connects TRBV13 to TRBJ2-1; 14 bases are a match to TRBD2. The J segment lost 11 bases and the V segment lost 1 base, leaving 7 bases of the junction unmatched. CDR1 is PRHDT and CDR2 is FYEKMQ in the germline V gene (reference sequence). The CDR3 covers 16 residues. DNA for the CDR3: TGTGCCAGCAGCTTAGAATGGACTAGCGGGGGGTCCCAGCAGTTCTTC. Translating it yields CASSLEWTSGGSQQFF. Full variable domain (missing parts from reference TRBV13 and TRBJ2-1): AAGVIQSPRHLIKEKRETATLKCYPIPRHDTVYWYQQGPGQDPQFLISFYEKMQSDKGSIPDRFSAQQFSDYHSELNMSSLELGDSALYFCASSLEWTSGGSQQFFGPGTRLTVL.

V and J are TRBV5-1 and TRBJ1-2; the D gene is possibly TRBD1 (6 bases). The germline V and J ends were trimmed by 1 base and 4 bases, with 23 bases remaining between them. Germline assignment: CDR1 SGHRS and CDR2 YFSETQ. The CDR3 has 18 residues. CDR3 amino acids: CASSLSGHLVDRTYGYTF. The CDR3 DNA reads as TGCGCCAGCAGCTTGTCGGGACACCTAGTGGATAGAACCTATGGCTACACCTTC.

CDR3 in DNA: TGTGCCAGCAGCTTGGCGCGGGACAGGGGGCTCTACGAGCAGTACGTC. It specifies CASSLARDRGLYEQYV. J is TRBJ2-7 and V is TRBV5-6; 12 bases line up with TRBD1. CDR3 length equals 16 residues. The germline V gene has CDR1 SGHDT and CDR2 YYEEEE. The V and J ends lost 0 bases and 3 bases, in that order; junction bases with no gene match: 4.

This clone was counted a single time. CDR3 residues: CASSYDRGMNTEAFF. The CDR3 region has the DNA TGTGCCAGCAGCTACGACAGAGGCATGAACACTGAAGCTTTCTTT. The chain links TRBV11-3 to TRBJ1-1, with a possible D match to TRBD1 (5 bases). Germline values: CDR1 SGHNT, CDR2 YENEEA. This CDR3 contains 15 residues. V was pared by 4 bases and J by 0 bases, with 12 bases between.

This clone was counted only a few times. This chain connects TRBV6-1 to TRBJ1-5; 7 bases are shared with TRBD1. The germline CDR1 and CDR2 sequences are MNHNS and SASEGT. This CDR3 has 14 amino acids. V was clipped by 5 bases and J by 3 bases; unmatched bases: 4. This chain's CDR3 is CASSQGGNNQPQHF. The CDR3 DNA is TGTGCCAGCAGTCAAGGGGGCAACAATCAGCCCCAGCATTTT.

This chain joins TRBV15 and TRBJ2-1; D gene ambiguous. The germline V gene has CDR1 LNHNV and CDR2 YYDKDF (reference sequence). Trimming took 5 bases from V and 8 from J, leaving 22 bases between them. This CDR3 comprises 16 residues. CDR3 in amino acids: CATSPKSRTIQDEQFF. The CDR3 nucleotides read TGTGCCACCAGCCCCAAAAGCAGAACAATCCAGGATGAGCAGTTCTTC.

This chain links TRBV9 with TRBJ2-2; 10 positions match TRBD2. CDR1 and CDR2 from the germline V gene are SGDLS and YYNGEE. The CDR3 covers 19 residues. V lost 5 bases and J lost 8; bases outside the gene matches: 21. The CDR3 DNA is TGTGCCAGCAGTCATGAAAAGGCTAGCGGGAGTTTAAATGTAGGGGAGCTGTTTTTT. Translation: CASSHEKASGSLNVGELFF.

This clone was picked up one time. The gene calls are TRBV5-1 and TRBJ1-6; D not certain. Germline V gene sequence: CDR1 SGHRS, CDR2 YFSETQ. This CDR3 spans 14 amino acids. Deletions cut 0 bases from V and 5 bases from J, with 6 bases between. The DNA for the CDR3 is TGCGCCAGCAGCTTGGTTACGAATAATTCACCCCTCCACTTT. The encoded protein is CASSLVTNNSPLHF.

With respect to this clone: Other DNA sequences from this sample encode an identical CDR3 as well. The chain joins TRBV9 to TRBJ2-1; 7 bases align to TRBD2. This CDR3 region has 15 residues. CDR1 and CDR2 (germline): SGDLS, YYNGEE. The V and J ends lost 1 base and 0 bases, in that order; junction bases with no gene match: 1. The CDR3 coding sequence is TGTGCCAGCAGCGTATCTAGCGGCTCCTACAATGAGCAGTTCTTC. It specifies CASSVSSGSYNEQFF.

The V call is TRBV6-1, the J call TRBJ2-7; D not resolved. Per the germline V gene, CDR1 is MNHNS and CDR2 is SASEGT. This CDR3 has 11 amino acids. Deletions cut 6 bases from V and 7 bases from J, with 10 bases between. The CDR3 nucleotides read TGTGCCAGCAGGTGGAAAGAAGAGCAGTACGTC. Its translation is CASRWKEEQYV.

J is TRBJ2-3 and V is TRBV4-1; D is undetermined. The CDR3 spans 14 residues. V lost 1 base and J lost 2, with 7 bases in between. Germline values: CDR1 MGHRA, CDR2 YSYEKL. CDR3 coding DNA: TGCGCCAGCAGCCAAGCTTGGACCACAGATACGCAGTATTTT. It codes for CASSQAWTTDTQYF.

This clone has just one count. This CDR3 is CASSNRDRGTGELFF. The CDR3 region has the DNA TGTGCCAGCAGTAACCGGGACAGGGGGACCGGGGAGCTGTTTTTT. The rearrangement joins TRBV28 to TRBJ2-2; the match to TRBD1 covers 11 bases. Germline V gene lookup returns CDR1 MDHEN and CDR2 SYDVKM. V shed 5 bases, J shed 5 bases, and the junction held 4 bases outside the gene matches. CDR3 size: 15 residues.

J is TRBJ1-4 and V is TRBV7-2; D not resolved. Trimming pared 1 base from V and 8 bases from J, leaving 5 bases between. The CDR3 spans 12 residues. Per the germline V gene, CDR1 is SGHTA and CDR2 is FQGNSA. The CDR3 is CASSLGGEKLFF. CDR3 coding DNA: TGTGCCAGCAGCTTAGGTGGGGAAAAACTGTTTTTT.

The sample holds one count of this clone. This chain links TRBV5-4 with TRBJ2-3; D not resolved. This CDR3 contains 11 residues. CDR1 is SGHNT and CDR2 is YYREEE in the germline V gene (reference sequence). Deletions cut 10 bases from V and 2 bases from J, with 8 bases between. The CDR3 is CASGLTDTQYF. Written as DNA, the CDR3 is TGTGCCTCGGGCCTCACAGATACGCAGTATTTT.

The chain recombines TRBV18 with TRBJ2-1; the D gene is possibly TRBD1 (6 bases). Germline CDR1 and CDR2: KGHSH and LQKENI. Trimming removed 1 base from V and 9 bases from J, with 13 bases in between. This CDR3 spans 14 amino acids. CDR3 DNA sequence: TGTGCCAGCTCACCACACCCAGGGGCTGGTGAGCAGTTCTTC. Its protein product is CASSPHPGAGEQFF. Supplemented by reference TRBV18 and TRBJ2-1, the full variable domain reads NAGVMQNPRHLVRRRGQEARLRCSPMKGHSHVYWYRQLPEEGLKFMVYLQKENIIDESGMPKERFSAEFPKEGPSILRIQQVVRGDSAAYFCASSPHPGAGEQFFGPGTRLTVL.

V is TRBV29-1 and J is TRBJ1-1; D unresolved. This CDR3 is built from 16 residues. Deletions cut 0 bases from V and 3 bases from J, with 17 bases between. Germline V CDR1 and CDR2: SQVTM, ANQGSEA. The CDR3 is CSVEDYPRRRYTEAFF. The CDR3 nucleotides are TGCAGCGTTGAAGATTATCCCCGGAGACGATACACTGAAGCTTTCTTT.